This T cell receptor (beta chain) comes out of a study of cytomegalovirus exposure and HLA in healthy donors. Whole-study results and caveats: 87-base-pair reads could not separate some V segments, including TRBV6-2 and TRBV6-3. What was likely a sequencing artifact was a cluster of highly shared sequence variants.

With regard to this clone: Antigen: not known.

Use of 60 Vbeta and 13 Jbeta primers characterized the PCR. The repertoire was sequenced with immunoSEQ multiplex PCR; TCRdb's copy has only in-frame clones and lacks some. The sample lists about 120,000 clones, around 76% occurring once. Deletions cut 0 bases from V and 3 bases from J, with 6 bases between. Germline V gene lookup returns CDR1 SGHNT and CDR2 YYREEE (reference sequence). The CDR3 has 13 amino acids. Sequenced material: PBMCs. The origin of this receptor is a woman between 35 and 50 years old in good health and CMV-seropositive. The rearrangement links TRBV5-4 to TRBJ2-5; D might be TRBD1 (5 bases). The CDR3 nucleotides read TGTGCCAGCAGCTTGGGCAGGGAAGAGACCCAGTACTTC. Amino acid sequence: CASSLGREETQYF.